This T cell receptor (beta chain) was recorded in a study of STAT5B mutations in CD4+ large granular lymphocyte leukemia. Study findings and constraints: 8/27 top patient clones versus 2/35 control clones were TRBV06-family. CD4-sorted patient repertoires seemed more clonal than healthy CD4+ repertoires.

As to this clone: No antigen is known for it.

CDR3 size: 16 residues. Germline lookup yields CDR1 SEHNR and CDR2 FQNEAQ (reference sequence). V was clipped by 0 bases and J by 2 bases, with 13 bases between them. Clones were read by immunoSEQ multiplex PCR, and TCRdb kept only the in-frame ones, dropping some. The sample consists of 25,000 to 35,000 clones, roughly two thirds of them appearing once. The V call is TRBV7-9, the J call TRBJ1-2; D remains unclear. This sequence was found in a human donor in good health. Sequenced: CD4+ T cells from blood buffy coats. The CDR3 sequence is CASSLARAGLNYGYTF. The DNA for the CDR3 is TGTGCCAGCAGCTTAGCCCGGGCCGGGCTAAACTATGGCTACACCTTC.